This note documents a single T cell receptor beta chain sequence. Unstimulated PBMCs were sorted into CD3+CD4+ and CD3+CD8+ populations. TCRdb's copy holds only in-frame clones and misses some; the assay was immunoSEQ multiplex PCR. The top ten hold approximately 23% of the sample, which has 7,500 to 10,000 clones, around 70% seen once. This sample stems from a study of T cell clones after liver transplantation. V was clipped by 4 bases and J by 9 bases, with 11 bases between them. CDR1 SGHAT and CDR2 FQDESV come from the germline V gene (reference sequence). There are 12 residues in the CDR3. The sample was CD8+ T cells from blood, taken at the approximately 16-month timepoint. The source of this sequence is a human patient who received a liver transplant. Some T cells may possibly be graft donor cells. V gene TRBV11-1 combines with J gene TRBJ2-3; a possible D gene is TRBD1 (6 bases). In DNA, the CDR3 is TGTGCCAGCAGCTCCACAGGGAGCACGCAGTATTTT. It translates to CASSSTGSTQYF. The full variable domain, its missing parts supplied by reference TRBV11-1 and TRBJ2-3, is EAEVAQSPRYKITEKSQAVAFWCDPISGHATLYWYRQILGQGPELLVQFQDESVVDDSQLPKDRFSAERLKGVDSTLKIQPAELGDSAMYLCASSSTGSTQYFGPGTRLTVL.